Following are 15 T cell receptor beta chains from one sample sequenced in a study of tumor-infiltrating lymphocytes in primary liver carcinoma. For each extraction, RNA and DNA were obtained together from around 18-30 mg of unsorted bulk tissue. Synthesis of TCR beta cDNA was carried out from about 0.55 ug total RNA with a constant-region primer. Libraries of TCR beta came from three nested multiplex PCR rounds with slightly modified ARM-PCR. The two initial PCR rounds, around 11 cycles each, used TRBV1-TRBV30 forward and C-beta reverse primers. TCRdb re-derived calls from the multiplex PCR reads in MiXCR, one entry per CDR3 protein. The table shows approximately 99,000 distinct CDR3 sequences, with around 63% occurring only once. Input material: liver tumor tissue from sampling region 5. Subset: tumor region T5, tumor centre. The receptors here all came from a woman aged 55 to 70 with primary liver carcinoma and hepatitis B virus infection.

This clonotype has ten or more counts. The genes are TRBV10-2 and TRBJ2-7; 10 positions agree with TRBD2. The CDR3 loop spans 15 amino acids. The ends lost 5 bases at V and 2 bases at J; junction bases unmatched: 6. CDR1 is WSHSY and CDR2 is SAAADI in the germline V gene. In nucleotides, the CDR3 is TGCGCCAGCAGTCGGAGGACTAGCGGAACCTACGAGCAGTACTTC. The encoded protein is CASSRRTSGTYEQYF.

In its sample, this clonotype was seen many times. The V call is TRBV6-1, the J call TRBJ1-2; D is ambiguous. V shed 2 bases and J shed 0 bases, with 7 bases lying between them. Germline values: CDR1 MNHNS, CDR2 SASEGT. The CDR3 runs 14 residues. The CDR3 spells CASSEQVSNYGYTF. The CDR3 DNA is TGTGCCAGCAGTGAACAGGTATCTAACTATGGCTACACCTTC.

Worth noting for this clonotype: The CDR3 does not end in the conserved phenylalanine or tryptophan, so this is likely a read error. It is unclear where the CDR3 begins or ends on the DNA, so no DNA is shown, and the CDR3 is as TCRdb lists it. The chain combines TRBV7-9 with TRBJ1-4; the D call in the table, TRBD1, was not verified against the DNA. With termini counted, the CDR3 has 16 amino acids. Germline V gives CDR1 SEHNR, CDR2 FQNEAQ (reference sequence). CDR3 residues: CASSLSTGGANEKLFI.

On this clonotype: Being one base from a much bigger clone, this may be a read error. The chain joins TRBV5-5 to TRBJ2-2, with D hard to call. The V gene's germline CDR1 is SGHKS and CDR2 YYEKEE (reference sequence). Trimming pared 6 bases from V and 6 bases from J, leaving 12 bases between. This CDR3 comprises 13 residues. CDR3 in DNA: TGTGCCAGCAACGCCCCCCCCGCCGGGGAGCTGTTTTTT. It is translated as CASNAPPAGELFF.

As to this clonotype: No conserved phenylalanine or tryptophan ends this CDR3, so it is likely a read error. The J gene is TRBJ2-1, the V gene TRBV11-2; D call uncertain. The germline V gene encodes CDR1 SGHAT and CDR2 FQNNGV. With 3 bases removed from V and 7 bases from J, the gap between germline ends came to 4 bases. There are 11 residues in the CDR3. This CDR3 is CASSFENEQFL. CDR3 nucleotides: TGTGCCAGCAGCTTCGAGAATGAGCAGTTCTTG.

V usage is TRBV21-1 and J usage is TRBJ2-1; TRBD2 reflects the table's D call only, with no check against the DNA. TRBV21-1 is a pseudogene segment. The CDR3 extends over 20 amino acids. CDR3 protein: CANSFGYKRVAGGPWDEQFF. CDR3 DNA sequence: TGTGCCAACAGCTTTGGGTATAAGAGGGTAGCGGGAGGGCCCTGGGATGAGCAGTTCTTC.

V is TRBV12-3 or TRBV12-4 and J is TRBJ2-1; 12 positions match TRBD2. The junction had 5 bases not matched to a gene; V was cut back by 3 bases and J by 5 bases. The CDR3 runs to 16 residues. The CDR3 DNA reads TGTGCCAGCAGTTTTTTACCTAGCGGGAGGGACAATGAGCAGTTCTTC. Protein product: CASSFLPSGRDNEQFF.

This clonotype ranks as medium-sized (0.01 to 0.1%). V is TRBV11-2 and J is TRBJ2-2; D unresolved. The CDR3 has 15 residues. CDR1 SGHAT and CDR2 FQNNGV come from the germline V gene. V lost 4 bases and J 4 bases, leaving 13 bases between the germline ends. CDR3 coding DNA: TGTGCCAGCAGCTGGGTGGGGTCCTTCACCGGGGAGCTGTTTTTT. Protein: CASSWVGSFTGELFF.

Note on this clonotype: As the CDR3 is not closed by the conserved phenylalanine or tryptophan, this likely results from a read error. The chain employs TRBV7-8 and TRBJ2-1; 8 nucleotides line up with TRBD2. CDR3 length: 12 residues. From germline, CDR1 is SGHVS and CDR2 FQNEAQ. The CDR3 DNA sequence: TGTGCCACCAGCTTCGCGGGAGGAAGGCAGTTCTTA. This translates into CATSFAGGRQFL.

On this clonotype: No conserved phenylalanine or tryptophan ends this CDR3, so it is likely a read error. The DNA is left out, because the CDR3 cannot be placed on it with certainty; the CDR3 is given as TCRdb lists it. The chain couples TRBV11-2 to TRBJ2-4; TRBD1 was called by the table and not checked on the DNA. A total of 16 residues make up the CDR3, ends included. Germline CDR1 and CDR2: SGHAT and FQNNGV. CDR3 sequence reads: CASSSAGTGVQNILYL.

With respect to this clonotype: A junction boundary mismatches the germline segment, possibly from a read error. The V call is TRBV7-8, the J call TRBJ2-7; TRBD1 matches 8 bases. The germline CDR1 and CDR2 sequences are SGHVS and FQNEAQ. The CDR3 runs to 17 residues. The CDR3 protein is CAGSLGASRTGTYEQYF. CDR3 DNA: TGTGCCGGCAGCTTGGGGGCCTCGCGGACAGGGACCTACGAGCAGTACTTC.

This chain joins TRBV28 and TRBJ2-7, with 10 bases lining up with TRBD1. V lost 7 bases and J lost 4; bases outside the gene matches: 7. The V gene's germline CDR1 is MDHEN and CDR2 SYDVKM. The CDR3 is 14 amino acids. The CDR3 bases are TGTGCCAGCAAGCGTGGACAGGGGGGATACGAGCAGTACTTC. This sequence encodes CASKRGQGGYEQYF.

To note about this clonotype: The junction departs from the called germline gene at one end, perhaps through a read error. The chain combines TRBV11-2 with TRBJ1-2; D might be TRBD1 (6 bases). The CDR3 length is 14 residues. Germline CDR1 is SGHAT and CDR2 is FQNNGV. CDR3 in amino acids: CVSSSHRDGHGYTF. The CDR3 DNA is TGTGTCAGCAGCTCCCACAGGGATGGCCATGGCTACACCTTC.

Of note for this clonotype: It may be a read error: a sequence one base away is much more abundant. The rearrangement links TRBV6-6 to TRBJ2-5; 10 bases map to TRBD2. CDR1 is MNHNY and CDR2 is SVGAGI in the germline V gene (reference sequence). The ends lost 10 bases at V and 5 bases at J; junction bases unmatched: 13. There are 15 residues in the CDR3. CDR3 in DNA: TGTGCCAACAGCAGAGCGGGAGGGCCGGGGGAGACCCAGTACTTC. As protein: CANSRAGGPGETQYF.

There are many counts of this clonotype. This chain links TRBV29-1 with TRBJ2-2; D may be TRBD2 (6 bases). Trimming took 6 bases from V and 6 from J, leaving 11 bases between them. There are 12 residues in the CDR3. CDR1 SQVTM and CDR2 ANQGSEA come from the germline V gene. CDR3 loop: CSVTSGAGELFF. The CDR3 bases are TGCAGCGTGACTAGTGGCGCCGGGGAGCTGTTTTTT.